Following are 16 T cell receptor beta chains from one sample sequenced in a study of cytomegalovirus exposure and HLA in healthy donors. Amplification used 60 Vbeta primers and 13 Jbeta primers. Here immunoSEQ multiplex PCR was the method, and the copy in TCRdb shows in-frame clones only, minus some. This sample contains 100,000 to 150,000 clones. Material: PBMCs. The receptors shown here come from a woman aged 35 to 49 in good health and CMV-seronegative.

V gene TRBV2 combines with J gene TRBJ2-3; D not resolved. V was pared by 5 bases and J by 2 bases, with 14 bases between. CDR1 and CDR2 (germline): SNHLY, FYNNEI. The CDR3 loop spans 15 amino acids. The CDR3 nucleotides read TGTGCCAGCAGTCAGCGCCCCACTACCACAGATACGCAGTATTTT. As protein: CASSQRPTTTDTQYF.

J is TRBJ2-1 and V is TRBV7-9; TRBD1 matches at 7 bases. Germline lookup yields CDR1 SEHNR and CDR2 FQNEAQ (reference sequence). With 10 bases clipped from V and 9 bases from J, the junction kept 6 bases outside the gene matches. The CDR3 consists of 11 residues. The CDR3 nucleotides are TGTGCCACCAAAGGGGGCGGTGAGCAGTTCTTC. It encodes CATKGGGEQFF.

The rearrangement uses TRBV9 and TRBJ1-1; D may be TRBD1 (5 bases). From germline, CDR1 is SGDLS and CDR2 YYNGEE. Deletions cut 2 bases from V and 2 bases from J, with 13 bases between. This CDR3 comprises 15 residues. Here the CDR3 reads CASSVSLGVNTEAFF. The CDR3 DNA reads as TGTGCCAGCAGCGTCTCGTTAGGGGTTAACACTGAAGCTTTCTTT.

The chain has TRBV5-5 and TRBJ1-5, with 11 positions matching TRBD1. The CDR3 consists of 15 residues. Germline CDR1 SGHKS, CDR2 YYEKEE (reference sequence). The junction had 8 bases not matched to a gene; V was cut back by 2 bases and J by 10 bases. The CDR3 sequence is CASSLMTGTGGPQHF. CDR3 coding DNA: TGTGCCAGCAGCTTAATGACCGGGACAGGGGGACCCCAGCATTTT.

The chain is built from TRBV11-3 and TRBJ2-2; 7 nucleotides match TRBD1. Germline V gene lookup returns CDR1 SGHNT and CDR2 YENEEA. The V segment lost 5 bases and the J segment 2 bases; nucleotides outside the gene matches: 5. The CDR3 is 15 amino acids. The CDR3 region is CASSQRQGNTGELFF. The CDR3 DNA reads TGTGCCAGCAGCCAGAGACAGGGAAACACCGGGGAGCTGTTTTTT.

CDR3 sequence: CATSTTTINTEAFF. The CDR3 bases are TGTGCCACCAGCACCACTACTATCAACACTGAAGCTTTCTTT. The J gene is TRBJ1-1, the V gene TRBV15; D unresolved. The CDR3 is made up of 14 amino acids. The germline gives CDR1 LNHNV, CDR2 YYDKDF (reference sequence). Between the trimmed V and J ends, which lost 4 bases and 2 bases, there was a span of 11 bases.

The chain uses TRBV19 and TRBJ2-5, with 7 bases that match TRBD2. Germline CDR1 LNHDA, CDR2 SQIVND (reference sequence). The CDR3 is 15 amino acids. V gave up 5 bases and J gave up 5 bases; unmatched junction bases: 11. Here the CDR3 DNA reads TGTGCCAGTAGTCCTGGGGAGGGGCTACGGGAGACCCAGTACTTC. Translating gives CASSPGEGLRETQYF.

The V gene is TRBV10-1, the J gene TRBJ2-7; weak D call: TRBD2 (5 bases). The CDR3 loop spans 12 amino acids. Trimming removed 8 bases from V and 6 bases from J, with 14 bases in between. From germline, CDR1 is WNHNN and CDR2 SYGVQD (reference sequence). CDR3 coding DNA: TGCGCCAGCGGCGTACGGGGTTTCGAGCAGTACGTC. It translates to CASGVRGFEQYV.

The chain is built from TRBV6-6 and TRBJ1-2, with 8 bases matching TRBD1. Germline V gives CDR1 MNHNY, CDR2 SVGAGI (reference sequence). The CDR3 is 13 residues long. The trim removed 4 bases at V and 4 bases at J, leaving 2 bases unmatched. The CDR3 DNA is TGTGCCAGCAGTTGGGACAGGATCTATGGCTACACCTTC. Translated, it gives CASSWDRIYGYTF.

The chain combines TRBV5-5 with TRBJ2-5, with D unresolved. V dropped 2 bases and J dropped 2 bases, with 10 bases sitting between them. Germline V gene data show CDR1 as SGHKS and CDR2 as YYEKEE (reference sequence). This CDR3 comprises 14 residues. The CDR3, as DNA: TGTGCCAGCAGCTTCCGACAACTGCAAGAGACCCAGTACTTC. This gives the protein CASSFRQLQETQYF.

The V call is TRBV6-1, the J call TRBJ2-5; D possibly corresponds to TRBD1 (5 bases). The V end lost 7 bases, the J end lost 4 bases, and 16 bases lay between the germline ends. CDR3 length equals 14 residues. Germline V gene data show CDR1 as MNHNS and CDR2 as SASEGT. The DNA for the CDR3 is TGTGCCAGCACCCCGGACATAGACCGAGAGACCCAGTACTTC. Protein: CASTPDIDRETQYF.

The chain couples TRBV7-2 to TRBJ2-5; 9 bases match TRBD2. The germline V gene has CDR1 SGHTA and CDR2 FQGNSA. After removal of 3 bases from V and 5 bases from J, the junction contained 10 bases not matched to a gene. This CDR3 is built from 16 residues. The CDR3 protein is CASSFNSGGLGETQYF. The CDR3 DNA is TGTGCCAGCAGCTTTAATAGCGGGGGTCTGGGCGAGACCCAGTACTTC.

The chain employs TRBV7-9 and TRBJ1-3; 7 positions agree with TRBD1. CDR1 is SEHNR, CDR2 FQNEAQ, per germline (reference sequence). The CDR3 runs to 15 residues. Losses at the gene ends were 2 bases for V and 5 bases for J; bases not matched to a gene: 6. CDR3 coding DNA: TGTGCCAGCAGCTTAAGGACAGGACTAAGAAACACCATATATTTT. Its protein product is CASSLRTGLRNTIYF.

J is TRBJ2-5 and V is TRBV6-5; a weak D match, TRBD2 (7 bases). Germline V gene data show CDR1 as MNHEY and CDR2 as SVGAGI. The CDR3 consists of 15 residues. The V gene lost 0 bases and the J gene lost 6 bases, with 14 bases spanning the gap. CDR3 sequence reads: CASSYSNRGAKTQYF. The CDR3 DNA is TGTGCCAGCAGTTACTCGAATCGGGGGGCGAAGACCCAGTACTTC.

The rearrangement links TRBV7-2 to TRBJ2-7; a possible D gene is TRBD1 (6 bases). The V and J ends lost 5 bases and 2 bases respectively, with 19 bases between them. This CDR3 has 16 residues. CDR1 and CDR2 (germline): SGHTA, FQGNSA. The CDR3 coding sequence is TGTGCCAGCAGCGATTGGATGAGGGGGACGGCCTACGAGCAGTACGTC. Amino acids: CASSDWMRGTAYEQYV.

CDR3 DNA sequence: TGCAGCGCAGGACAGGGGGGAAATTCACCCCTCCACTTT. As protein: CSAGQGGNSPLHF. The genes are TRBV29-1 and TRBJ1-6; 10 positions match TRBD1. Germline-derived CDR1 and CDR2 are SQVTM and ANQGSEA. The CDR3 covers 13 residues. V dropped 7 bases and J dropped 7; count of bases not matched to a gene: 4.